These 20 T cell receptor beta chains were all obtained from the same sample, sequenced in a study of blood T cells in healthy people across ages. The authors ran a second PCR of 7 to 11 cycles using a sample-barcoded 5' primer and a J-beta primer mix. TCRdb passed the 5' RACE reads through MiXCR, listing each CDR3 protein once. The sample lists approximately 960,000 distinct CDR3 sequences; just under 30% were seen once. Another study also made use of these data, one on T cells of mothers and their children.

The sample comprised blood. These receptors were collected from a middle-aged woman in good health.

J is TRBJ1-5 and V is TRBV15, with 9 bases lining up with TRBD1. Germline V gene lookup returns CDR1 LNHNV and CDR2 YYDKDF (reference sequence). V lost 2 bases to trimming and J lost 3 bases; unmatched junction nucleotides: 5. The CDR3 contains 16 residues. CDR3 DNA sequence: TGTGCCACCAGCAGAACCAACAGGGGGCCCAATCAGCCCCAGCATTTT. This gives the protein CATSRTNRGPNQPQHF.

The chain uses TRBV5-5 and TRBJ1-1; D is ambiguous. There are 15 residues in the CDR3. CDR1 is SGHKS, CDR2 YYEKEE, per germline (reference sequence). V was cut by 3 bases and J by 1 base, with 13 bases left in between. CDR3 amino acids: CASSWEVQANTEAFF. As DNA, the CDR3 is TGTGCCAGCAGCTGGGAAGTGCAGGCGAACACTGAAGCTTTCTTT.

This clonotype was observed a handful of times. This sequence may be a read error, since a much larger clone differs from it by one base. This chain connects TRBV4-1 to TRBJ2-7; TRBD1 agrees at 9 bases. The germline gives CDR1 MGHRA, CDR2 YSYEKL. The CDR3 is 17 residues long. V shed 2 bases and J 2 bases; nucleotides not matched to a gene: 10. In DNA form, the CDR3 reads TGCGCCAGCAGCCAACACAACGAACAGGGGGCAACCTACGAGCAGTACTTC. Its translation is CASSQHNEQGATYEQYF.

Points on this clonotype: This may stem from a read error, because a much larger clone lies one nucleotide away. CDR3 DNA: TGTGCCAGCAGCCAAGAAGGGGGCGCCTCCTACAATGAGCAGTTCTTC. Translation gives CASSQEGGASYNEQFF. J is TRBJ2-1 and V is TRBV4-2, with 7 positions matching TRBD1. The CDR3 contains 16 residues. CDR1 is LGHNA, CDR2 YNFKEQ, per germline. V trimming: 0 bases; J trimming: 0 bases; junction bases outside the gene matches: 2.

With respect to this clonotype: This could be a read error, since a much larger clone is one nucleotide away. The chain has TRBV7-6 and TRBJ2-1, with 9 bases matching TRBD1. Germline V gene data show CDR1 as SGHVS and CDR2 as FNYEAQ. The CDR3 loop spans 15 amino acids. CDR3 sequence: CASSSGQGSDNEQLF. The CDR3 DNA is TGTGCCAGCAGCTCGGGACAGGGAAGTGACAATGAGCAGTTATTC.

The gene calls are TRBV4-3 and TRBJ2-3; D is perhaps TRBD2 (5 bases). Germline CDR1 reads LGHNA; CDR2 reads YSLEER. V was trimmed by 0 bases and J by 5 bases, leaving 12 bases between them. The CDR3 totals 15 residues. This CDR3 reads CASSQERGTRDTQYF. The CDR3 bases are TGCGCCAGCAGCCAAGAAAGAGGTACTAGAGATACGCAGTATTTT.

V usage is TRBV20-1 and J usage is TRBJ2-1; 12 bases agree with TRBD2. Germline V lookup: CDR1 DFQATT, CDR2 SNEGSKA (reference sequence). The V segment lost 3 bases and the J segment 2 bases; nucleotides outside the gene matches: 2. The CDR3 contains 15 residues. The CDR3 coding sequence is TGCAGTGCTAGGGCTAGCGGGGGGGCCTACAATGAGCAGTTCTTC. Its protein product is CSARASGGAYNEQFF.

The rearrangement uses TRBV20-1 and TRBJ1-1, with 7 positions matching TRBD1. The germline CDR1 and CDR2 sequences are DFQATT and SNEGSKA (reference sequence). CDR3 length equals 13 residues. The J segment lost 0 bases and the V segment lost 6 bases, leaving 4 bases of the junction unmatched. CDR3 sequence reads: CSAEDRLNTEAFF. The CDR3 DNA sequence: TGCAGTGCCGAGGACAGGTTGAACACTGAAGCTTTCTTT.

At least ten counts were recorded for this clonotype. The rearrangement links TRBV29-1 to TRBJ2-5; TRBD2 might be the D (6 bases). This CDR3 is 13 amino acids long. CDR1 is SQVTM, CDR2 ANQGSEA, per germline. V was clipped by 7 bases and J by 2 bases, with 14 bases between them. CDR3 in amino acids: CSARMGGQETQYF. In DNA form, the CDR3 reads TGCAGCGCCAGAATGGGGGGACAAGAGACCCAGTACTTC.

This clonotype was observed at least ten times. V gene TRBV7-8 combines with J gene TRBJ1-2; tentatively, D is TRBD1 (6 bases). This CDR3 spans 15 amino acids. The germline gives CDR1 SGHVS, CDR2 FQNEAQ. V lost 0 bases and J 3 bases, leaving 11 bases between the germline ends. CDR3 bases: TGTGCCAGCAGCTTAGCGAAAGGGGGAGACTATGGCTACACCTTC. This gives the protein CASSLAKGGDYGYTF.

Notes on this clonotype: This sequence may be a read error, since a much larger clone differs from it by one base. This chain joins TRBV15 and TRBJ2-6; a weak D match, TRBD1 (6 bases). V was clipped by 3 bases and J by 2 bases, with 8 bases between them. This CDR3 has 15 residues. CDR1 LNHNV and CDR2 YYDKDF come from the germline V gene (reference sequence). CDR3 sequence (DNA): TGTGCCACCAGCAGTACAGGGCCTGGGGCCAACGTCCTGACTTTC. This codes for CATSSTGPGANVLTF.

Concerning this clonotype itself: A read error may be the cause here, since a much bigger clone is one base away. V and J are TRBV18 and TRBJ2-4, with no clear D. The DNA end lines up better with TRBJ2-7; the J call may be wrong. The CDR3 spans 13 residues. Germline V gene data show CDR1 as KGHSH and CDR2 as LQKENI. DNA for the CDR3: TGTGCCAGCTCACTGACCTGGAGAAGCGAGCAGTACTTC. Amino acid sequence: CASSLTWRSEQYF.

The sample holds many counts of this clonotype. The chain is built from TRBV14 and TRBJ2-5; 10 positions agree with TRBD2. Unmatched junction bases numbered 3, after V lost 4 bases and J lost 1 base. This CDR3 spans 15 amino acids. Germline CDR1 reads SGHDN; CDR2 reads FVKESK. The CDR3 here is CASSPWTSGQETQYF. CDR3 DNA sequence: TGTGCCAGCAGCCCATGGACTAGCGGCCAAGAGACCCAGTACTTC.

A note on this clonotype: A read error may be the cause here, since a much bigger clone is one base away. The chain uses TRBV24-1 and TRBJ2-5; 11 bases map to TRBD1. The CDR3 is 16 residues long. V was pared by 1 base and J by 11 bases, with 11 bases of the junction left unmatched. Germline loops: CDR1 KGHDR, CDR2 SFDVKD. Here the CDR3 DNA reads TGTGCCACCAGTGATTTCAGGACAGGGGGCGATTGGGAGCAGTACTTC. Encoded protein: CATSDFRTGGDWEQYF.

The CDR3 protein is CASSPADRSKGYTF. The DNA for the CDR3 is TGTGCCAGCAGTCCGGCGGACAGGTCGAAGGGCTACACCTTC. The rearrangement links TRBV28 to TRBJ1-2, with 7 bases matching TRBD1. J lost 8 bases, V lost 5 bases, and 11 bases had no gene match. The CDR3 covers 14 residues. CDR1 MDHEN and CDR2 SYDVKM come from the germline V gene.

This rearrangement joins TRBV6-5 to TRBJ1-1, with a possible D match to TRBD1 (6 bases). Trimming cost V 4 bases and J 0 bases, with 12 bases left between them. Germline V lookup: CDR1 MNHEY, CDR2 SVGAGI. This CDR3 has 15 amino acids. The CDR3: CASSWGGNLNTEAFF. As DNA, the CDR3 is TGTGCCAGCAGTTGGGGGGGCAATTTGAACACTGAAGCTTTCTTT.

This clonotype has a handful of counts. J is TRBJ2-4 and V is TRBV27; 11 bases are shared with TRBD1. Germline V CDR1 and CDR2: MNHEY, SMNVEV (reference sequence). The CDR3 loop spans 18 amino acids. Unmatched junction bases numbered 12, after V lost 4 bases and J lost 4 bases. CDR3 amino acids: CASSSFGQGARPKNIQYF. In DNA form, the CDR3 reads TGTGCCAGCAGTTCCTTCGGACAGGGGGCTCGACCAAAAAACATTCAGTACTTC.

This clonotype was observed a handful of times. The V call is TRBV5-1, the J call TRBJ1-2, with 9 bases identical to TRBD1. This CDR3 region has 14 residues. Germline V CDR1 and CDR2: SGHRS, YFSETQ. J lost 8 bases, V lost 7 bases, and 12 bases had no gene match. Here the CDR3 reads CASHHDGTGHGYTF. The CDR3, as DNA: TGCGCCAGCCACCATGATGGGACAGGGCACGGCTACACCTTC.

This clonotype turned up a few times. Here the CDR3 DNA reads TGTGCCAGCAAAAGGGGGGCCGACACCGGGGAGCTGTTTTTT. Protein: CASKRGADTGELFF. The V gene is TRBV12-3 or TRBV12-4, the J gene TRBJ2-2, with D possibly being TRBD1 or TRBD2 (6 bases each). The germline V and J ends were trimmed by 7 bases and 3 bases, with 12 bases remaining between them. This CDR3 comprises 14 residues.

The CDR3 sequence is CASSLGQGPAFF. In DNA form, the CDR3 reads TGTGCCAGCAGCCTCGGACAGGGACCGGCTTTCTTT. The rearrangement links TRBV7-8 to TRBJ1-1, with TRBD1 identical over 8 bases. After removal of 5 bases from V and 11 bases from J, the junction contained 7 bases not matched to a gene. Germline V gene data show CDR1 as SGHVS and CDR2 as FQNEAQ. This CDR3 spans 12 amino acids.